This T cell receptor beta chain came from a study of blood T cell repertoires in COVID-19. There are 15 residues in the CDR3. V shed 0 bases and J 6 bases; nucleotides not matched to a gene: 3. Per the germline V gene, CDR1 is SGDLS and CDR2 is YYNGEE. The study drew participants aged about 18 to 95 years from 20 to 30 US areas. Up to 2 weeks before entering the study, exposed participants had met a COVID-19 case. TCRdb's table, derived via immunoSEQ multiplex PCR, lists solely in-frame clones and lacks some. Found here are 200,000 to 250,000 clones, 75% to 90% of them singletons; the top ten hold approximately 3.5%.

The source material was PBMCs or T cells enriched from blood (not recorded which). This clonotype originated in a woman aged 30 to 39 who had been exposed to COVID-19. This sequence joins TRBV9 and TRBJ2-1; 10 positions match TRBD2. The chain's CDR3 is CASSVVPSGSNEQFF. DNA of the CDR3: TGTGCCAGCAGCGTAGTGCCTAGCGGGAGCAATGAGCAGTTCTTC.